This T cell receptor (beta chain) was obtained from a study of blood T cell repertoires in COVID-19. Study context: T cells, B-cell-depleted T cells, or PBMCs supplied cDNA or gDNA.

The CDR3 extends over 15 amino acids. The V and J ends lost 2 bases and 7 bases, in that order; junction bases with no gene match: 4. Germline values: CDR1 MNHNS, CDR2 SASEGT. Followed longitudinally, the Seattle patients had been enrolled during active infection. In the study's own analysis: For nucleated cells, counts were estimated from reference gene primer amplification. Produced via immunoSEQ multiplex PCR; TCRdb's table is partial and in-frame only. Clonal size and the V and J genes are those of that table, whereas D and trimming came from the DNA. The table lists tens of thousands of clones, approximately 77% of them singletons.

The sample taken for sequencing was peripheral blood. The sequence derives from a man between 70 and 80 years old with COVID-19, enrolled during active disease. This sequence joins TRBV6-1 and TRBJ2-2, with TRBD2 identical over 10 bases. This chain's CDR3 is CASSESSGSYGELFF. CDR3 DNA: TGTGCCAGCAGTGAATCTAGCGGGAGTTACGGGGAGCTGTTTTTT.